The entry below gives a single T cell receptor (beta chain) sequence along with its context. Its antigen is undetermined. One entry per CDR3 protein, called by TCRdb with MiXCR from the PCR reads. The sample shows 30,000 or so distinct CDR3 sequences, around 50% of them seen only once. As to time point: late sampling 161 to 241 days after vaccination in three convalescent patients. PCR positivity dates ran from March to December 2020, preceding US Alpha, Beta and Delta variants. The data were taken from a study of vaccination and CD4 T cells after COVID-19. Looking at the study overall: Convalescent patients gave post-COVID blood a median about 110 days post-diagnosis, range 35 to 161. General study results and limits: Median SARS-CoV-2-reactive clonotypes rose from approximately 21 to 38, not significantly.

The junction had 8 bases not matched to a gene; V was cut back by 3 bases and J by 3 bases. The CDR3 length is 15 residues. The germline CDR1 and CDR2 sequences are DFQATT and SNEGSKA (reference sequence). This receptor was obtained from a human donor who had recovered from COVID-19. The sample consisted of CD4+ T cells from blood, taken about 7 months after SARS-CoV-2 vaccination. The V gene is TRBV20-1, the J gene TRBJ1-5; 7 bases are shared with TRBD1. As DNA, the CDR3 is TGCAGTGCTAGGCAACTTCAGGGGGACAATCAGCCCCAGCATTTT. Its protein is CSARQLQGDNQPQHF.